The clone carrying this T cell receptor (beta chain) was counted ten times or more. Time point given: patch test 3, about 24 weeks after DPC sensitization. Treatment reported: therapeutic diphenylcyclopropenone sensitization with weekly scalp DPC. Individual cDNA molecules received unique molecular identifiers in the library. From the RACE reads, TCRdb called clonotypes with MiXCR, one entry per CDR3 protein. The sample yields 28,000 or so distinct CDR3 sequences, around 6% seen once. The data belong to a study of human T cells and chemical hapten exposure. Background on the study: Patients, chiefly female, had alopecia areata, totalis or universalis.

The trim removed 2 bases at V and 0 bases at J, leaving 7 bases unmatched. Germline CDR1 is MNHEY and CDR2 is SVGEGT. This CDR3 has 17 amino acids. The TCR originated in a man aged 25-45 years with alopecia areata. Some clones in this sample may be carry-over from other donors' samples. Sequencing used whole blood, obtained in connection with sensitization to the hapten diphenylcyclopropenone (DPC). This chain uses TRBV6-2 or TRBV6-3 with TRBJ2-3; TRBD2 agrees at 8 bases. The CDR3 protein is CASSYRILAGSTDTQYF. The CDR3, as DNA: TGTGCCAGCAGTTACCGCATTCTAGCGGGCAGCACAGATACGCAGTATTTT.